This entry lists 17 T cell receptor beta chains sequenced from one sample in a study of blood T cell repertoires in COVID-19. Generated by immunoSEQ multiplex PCR, the TCRdb table keeps only in-frame clones and is missing some. The table lists some 290,000 clones, 70% to 90% of them singletons. Sequenced input: peripheral blood. The source of these receptors is a man aged 18 to 35 with active or convalescent COVID-19.

The chain uses TRBV10-3 and TRBJ2-1; TRBD2 agrees at 11 bases. Germline trimming cut 4 bases from V and 3 bases from J; bases unmatched to any gene: 5. Germline CDR1 is ENHRY and CDR2 is SYGVKD. The CDR3 is made up of 16 amino acids. CDR3 sequence reads: CAISAVTSGVYNEQFF. The CDR3 bases are TGTGCCATCAGTGCCGTGACTAGCGGGGTCTACAATGAGCAGTTCTTC.

The chain is built from TRBV7-9 and TRBJ1-2, with D possibly being TRBD1 (6 bases). The CDR3 runs to 17 residues. Trimming left V 2 bases short and J 1 base short, with 17 bases between. Germline CDR1 and CDR2: SEHNR and FQNEAQ (reference sequence). The CDR3 sequence: CASSLRQAQRHNYGYTF. DNA for the CDR3: TGTGCCAGCAGCTTAAGACAGGCACAGAGACATAACTATGGCTACACCTTC.

This clone was observed many times. The chain links TRBV30 to TRBJ1-3; maybe TRBD1 (5 bases). Germline loops: CDR1 GTSNPN, CDR2 SVGIG (reference sequence). This CDR3 spans 13 amino acids. Between the trimmed V and J ends, which lost 2 bases and 6 bases, there was a span of 11 bases. The CDR3 DNA follows: TGTGCCTGGAGTCCGGGGGGAGAAAACACCATATATTTT. Its translation is CAWSPGGENTIYF. The variable domain in full, with the rest retrieved from reference TRBV30 and TRBJ1-3, is SQTIHQWPATLVQPVGSPLSLECTVEGTSNPNLYWYRQAAGRGLQLLFYSVGIGQISSEVPQNLSASRPQDRQFILSSKKLLLSDSGFYLCAWSPGGENTIYFGEGSWLTVV.

The rearrangement uses TRBV7-8 and TRBJ2-3; 9 positions match TRBD1. Germline V lookup: CDR1 SGHVS, CDR2 FQNEAQ. CDR3 length: 18 residues. The ends lost 4 bases at V and 0 bases at J; junction bases unmatched: 11. The DNA for the CDR3 is TGTGCCAGCAGCTCAACAGGGGGCAGGGGCCTGAGCACAGATACGCAGTATTTT. Its translation: CASSSTGGRGLSTDTQYF.

This chain uses TRBV24-1 with TRBJ1-4; D is undetermined. This CDR3 is built from 12 residues. The V gene's germline CDR1 is KGHDR and CDR2 SFDVKD. The germline V and J ends were trimmed by 4 bases and 6 bases, with 5 bases remaining between them. This CDR3 is CATSEQDEKLFF. Here the CDR3 DNA reads TGTGCCACCAGTGAGCAGGATGAAAAACTGTTTTTT.

This chain connects TRBV5-4 to TRBJ2-1, with D tentatively TRBD2 (6 bases). This CDR3 has 14 residues. Germline-derived CDR1 and CDR2 are SGHNT and YYREEE (reference sequence). V was clipped by 0 bases and J by 8 bases, with 12 bases between them. In DNA form, the CDR3 reads TGTGCCAGCAGCTTGGCCGGAGGGTCAGATGAGCAGTTCTTC. Translated: CASSLAGGSDEQFF.

V is TRBV3-1 (or the pseudogene TRBV3-2) and J is TRBJ2-1; TRBD1 might be the D (6 bases). Trimming removed 0 bases at V and 12 bases at J, with 9 bases between. Germline-derived CDR1 and CDR2 are LGHDT and YNNKEL (reference sequence). This CDR3 spans 12 amino acids. The CDR3, as DNA: TGTGCCAGCAGCCAAGATCTACAGGGGCAGTTCTTC. It specifies CASSQDLQGQFF.

The chain links TRBV18 to TRBJ2-7, with 7 bases aligning to TRBD1. The V gene end was trimmed by 3 bases and the J gene end by 7 bases; junction bases not matched to a gene: 6. The germline CDR1 and CDR2 sequences are KGHSH and LQKENI. CDR3 length: 13 amino acids. The CDR3 bases are TGTGCCAGCTCACCGGACAGGTCGAGAGAGCAGTACTTC. This codes for CASSPDRSREQYF.

This rearrangement joins TRBV6-5 to TRBJ2-7; perhaps TRBD1 as D (6 bases). Deletions cut 5 bases from V and 3 bases from J, with 14 bases between. This CDR3 region has 14 residues. From germline, CDR1 is MNHEY and CDR2 SVGAGI. The CDR3 here is CASSKSWTDYEQYF. The CDR3 DNA is TGTGCCAGCAGTAAAAGTTGGACAGACTACGAGCAGTACTTC.

This sequence joins TRBV6-6 and TRBJ1-2; D not certain. The germline V and J ends were trimmed by 2 bases and 8 bases, with 6 bases remaining between them. The germline V gene encodes CDR1 MNHNY and CDR2 SVGAGI (reference sequence). This CDR3 is built from 11 residues. CDR3 loop: CASSYLGGYTF. In nucleotides, the CDR3 is TGTGCCAGCAGTTACCTAGGCGGCTACACCTTC.

The chain combines TRBV2 with TRBJ1-2; 9 bases agree with TRBD1. Germline CDR1 reads SNHLY; CDR2 reads FYNNEI. The V gene end was trimmed by 5 bases and the J gene end by 8 bases; junction bases not matched to a gene: 9. The CDR3 is 14 amino acids. CDR3 DNA sequence: TGTGCCAGCAGTTCCCTGGACAGGGGTGACGGCTACACCTTC. Amino acid sequence: CASSSLDRGDGYTF.

The chain is built from TRBV27 and TRBJ1-4; the match to TRBD1 covers 9 bases. Germline V gene sequence: CDR1 MNHEY, CDR2 SMNVEV (reference sequence). V lost 6 bases, J lost 4 bases, and 6 bases stayed unmatched. The CDR3 is made up of 15 amino acids. Here the CDR3 DNA reads TGTGCCAGCAGAAAGGAGGGACAGGGTAATGAAAAACTGTTTTTT. Its translation is CASRKEGQGNEKLFF.

The V and J genes are TRBV24-1 and TRBJ2-7; TRBD2 matches 9 bases. Trimming at V came to 3 bases and at J to 7 bases, leaving 9 bases not matched to a gene. Germline V gene sequence: CDR1 KGHDR, CDR2 SFDVKD. This CDR3 is built from 15 residues. In DNA, the CDR3 is TGTGCCACCAGTGATCAGACTAGCGGAGACGTAGAGCAGTACTTC. Translation: CATSDQTSGDVEQYF.

The J gene is TRBJ2-2, the V gene TRBV6-5, with D tentatively TRBD2 (5 bases). This CDR3 has 16 residues. V was cut by 2 bases and J by 2 bases, with 12 bases left in between. The germline gives CDR1 MNHEY, CDR2 SVGAGI. The CDR3 reads CASSYVSATNTGELFF. CDR3 DNA sequence: TGTGCCAGCAGTTACGTTAGCGCCACCAACACCGGGGAGCTGTTTTTT.

A single count supports this clone. The V and J genes are TRBV3-1 (or the pseudogene TRBV3-2) and TRBJ1-6; D gene uncertain. The CDR3 spans 13 residues. The germline V gene has CDR1 LGHDT and CDR2 YNNKEL (reference sequence). The ends were cut back, 0 bases at V and 10 bases at J, with 7 bases in the middle. CDR3 sequence (DNA): TGTGCCAGCAGCCAAGATCAGATATCACCCCTCCACTTT. This codes for CASSQDQISPLHF.

The chain has TRBV5-1 and TRBJ1-2; 8 bases map to TRBD1. Germline V gene data show CDR1 as SGHRS and CDR2 as YFSETQ. V was pared by 4 bases and J by 6 bases, with 17 bases of the junction left unmatched. The length of the CDR3 is 17 residues. CDR3 amino acids: CASSLAQGARNGDGYTF. For the CDR3, the DNA is TGCGCCAGCAGCCTTGCTCAGGGGGCGCGAAACGGGGATGGCTACACCTTC. The full variable domain, rest sourced from reference TRBV5-1 and TRBJ1-2, is KAGVTQTPRYLIKTRGQQVTLSCSPISGHRSVSWYQQTPGQGLQFLFEYFSETQRNKGNFPGRFSGRQFSNSRSEMNVSTLELGDSALYLCASSLAQGARNGDGYTFGSGTRLTVV.

V usage is TRBV6-6 and J usage is TRBJ1-2; no definite D call. Looked up from germline, CDR1 is MNHNY and CDR2 is SVGAGI (reference sequence). CDR3 size: 11 residues. The germline V and J ends were trimmed by 3 bases and 6 bases, with 5 bases remaining between them. The CDR3 protein is CASSYLNGYTF. Written as DNA, the CDR3 is TGTGCCAGCAGTTATCTAAATGGCTACACCTTC.